Each of the 10 T cell receptor beta chains below was sequenced from the same sample in a study of beta chain features in type 1 diabetes. Of the isolated RNA, all was reverse transcribed, and so the sequenced material was expressed TCRB transcripts. Clones were sequenced by immunoSEQ multiplex PCR, and TCRdb holds only the in-frame ones, with some missing. The repertoire holds over 500,000 clones, with around a sixth as singletons. Sample: naive CD4+ T cells from blood. The receptors come from a man aged 18 to 35 in good health.

This clone turned up a few times. The chain couples TRBV4-1 to TRBJ2-3; D may be TRBD1 (5 bases). Germline V gene data show CDR1 as MGHRA and CDR2 as YSYEKL. The germline V and J ends were trimmed by 3 bases and 2 bases, with 18 bases remaining between them. This CDR3 is 17 amino acids long. CDR3 loop: CASSHPIKGQNTDTQYF. The DNA for the CDR3 is TGCGCCAGCAGCCACCCAATCAAGGGGCAGAACACAGATACGCAGTATTTT.

In its sample, this clone was seen a few times. The rearrangement joins TRBV2 to TRBJ2-7; TRBD2 is a possible D gene (5 bases). V was clipped by 1 base and J by 0 bases, with 10 bases between them. The CDR3 extends over 15 amino acids. Per the germline V gene, CDR1 is SNHLY and CDR2 is FYNNEI. The CDR3 bases are TGTGCCAGCAGTGAAGAGCGGCTGAGCTCCTACGAGCAGTACTTC. Its translation: CASSEERLSSYEQYF. Combining the CDR3 with reference TRBV2 and TRBJ2-7 gives the whole variable domain EPEVTQTPSHQVTQMGQEVILRCVPISNHLYFYWYRQILGQKVEFLVSFYNNEISEKSEIFDDQFSVERPDGSNFTLKIRSTKLEDSAMYFCASSEERLSSYEQYFGPGTRLTVT.

The sample holds a few counts of this clone. The gene calls are TRBV7-9 and TRBJ2-7; D possibly corresponds to TRBD2 (5 bases). The CDR3 loop spans 16 amino acids. Deletions cut 1 base from V and 2 bases from J, with 15 bases between. CDR1 and CDR2 from the germline V gene are SEHNR and FQNEAQ (reference sequence). The CDR3 reads CASSLGRRIAPYEQYF. The CDR3 DNA reads as TGTGCCAGCAGCTTAGGGCGGAGGATCGCCCCCTACGAGCAGTACTTC.

Only a few counts were recorded for this clone. CDR3 coding DNA: TGCAGTGTCGGAGCTAGCGGGAGGTATTTT. Translated, it gives CSVGASGRYF. The chain couples TRBV20-1 to TRBJ2-3, with TRBD2 identical over 10 bases. The CDR3 is 10 amino acids. The J segment lost 14 bases and the V segment lost 7 bases, leaving 6 bases of the junction unmatched. CDR1 is DFQATT, CDR2 SNEGSKA, per germline (reference sequence).

This clone showed up just a few times. This chain uses TRBV28 with TRBJ2-1, with D perhaps given as TRBD1 or TRBD2 (5 bases each). V lost 8 bases to trimming and J lost 8 bases, with 19 bases between them. Germline V gene data show CDR1 as MDHEN and CDR2 as SYDVKM. The CDR3 covers 14 residues. The CDR3 DNA is TGTGCCAGCTGGAGGCAGGGTTATCGCGATGAGCAGTTCTTC. Its translation is CASWRQGYRDEQFF.

This clone was detected a few times. The V and J genes are TRBV30 and TRBJ1-2; no firm D call. The CDR3 consists of 13 residues. V was shortened by 3 bases and J by 6 bases, with 14 bases between the two germline ends. Germline CDR1 reads GTSNPN; CDR2 reads SVGIG (reference sequence). The CDR3 region is CAWRLQVLHGYTF. Here the CDR3 DNA reads TGTGCCTGGAGGCTCCAGGTACTTCATGGCTACACCTTC.

This clone has a handful of counts. The J gene is TRBJ1-4, the V gene TRBV28; possibly TRBD1 for D (5 bases). Trimming took off 7 bases at V and 7 bases at J, with 13 bases between the two ends. This CDR3 has 13 amino acids. Germline V gene data show CDR1 as MDHEN and CDR2 as SYDVKM. Here the CDR3 DNA reads TGTGCCAGCAAGGGGTCTAGAGGTGAAAAACTGTTTTTT. This encodes CASKGSRGEKLFF. Filled out from reference TRBV28 and TRBJ1-4, the complete variable domain reads DVKVTQSSRYLVKRTGEKVFLECVQDMDHENMFWYRQDPGLGLRLIYFSYDVKMKEKGDIPEGYSVSREKKERFSLILESASTNQTSMYLCASKGSRGEKLFFGSGTQLSVL.

This chain uses TRBV7-9 with TRBJ2-7; possible D gene TRBD1, 7 bases. This CDR3 is 16 amino acids long. Deletions cut 0 bases from V and 2 bases from J, with 14 bases between. From germline, CDR1 is SEHNR and CDR2 FQNEAQ (reference sequence). In nucleotides, the CDR3 is TGTGCCAGCAGCTTAGCGCGTGGCAGGGGGGCCTACGAGCAGTACTTC. It is translated as CASSLARGRGAYEQYF. The variable domain in full, with the rest retrieved from reference TRBV7-9 and TRBJ2-7, is DTGVSQNPRHKITKRGQNVTFRCDPISEHNRLYWYRQTLGQGPEFLTYFQNEAQLEKSRLLSDRFSAERPKGSFSTLEIQRTEQGDSAMYLCASSLARGRGAYEQYFGPGTRLTVT.

The chain recombines TRBV9 with TRBJ1-2; possible D gene TRBD1, 5 bases. From germline, CDR1 is SGDLS and CDR2 YYNGEE. Between the trimmed V and J ends, which lost 0 bases and 1 base, there was a span of 7 bases. CDR3 length: 14 amino acids. CDR3 in DNA: TGTGCCAGCAGCGTAGTAGACAGTAACTATGGCTACACCTTC. This sequence encodes CASSVVDSNYGYTF.

The chain joins TRBV7-3 to TRBJ2-5, with unresolved D. V was trimmed by 5 bases and J by 5 bases, leaving 15 bases between them. Germline-derived CDR1 and CDR2 are SGHTA and FQGTGA. This CDR3 spans 14 amino acids. CDR3 loop: CASSPGSIAETQYF. Written as DNA, the CDR3 is TGTGCCAGCAGCCCCGGATCTATCGCTGAGACCCAGTACTTC.